This TCR beta chain originates from a study of T cells of healthy individuals. TCRdb itself ran the 5' RACE reads through MiXCR, one entry per CDR3 protein. The repertoire holds around 80,000 distinct CDR3 sequences, with more than 4.5% as singletons. Germline values: CDR1 MNHNY, CDR2 SVGAGI (reference sequence). This CDR3 has 16 amino acids. V trimming: 1 base; J trimming: 8 bases; junction bases outside the gene matches: 8. The table lists this clonotype with many counts. The sequence was obtained from a female donor in good health. The chain links TRBV6-6 to TRBJ2-5; TRBD2 aligns across 12 bases. CDR3 nucleotides: TGTGCCAGCAGTTACTTTGCTAGCGGGAGGGAGGCCACCCAGTACTTC. Translation: CASSYFASGREATQYF.